This T cell receptor (beta chain) is from a study of regulatory T cells in long-lasting Graves disease (dated by TCRdb to the early 2020s). As for the study more broadly: In the newly diagnosed Graves' disease group, patients had been taking antithyroid drugs for less than 3 months. The study was registered as a clinical trial and conducted in China. Patients with persistent Graves' disease were compared with patients with newly diagnosed Graves' disease using TCR sequencing and RNA sequencing of peripheral blood. A total of roughly 35 samples underwent TCR sequencing, from roughly 13 patients with persistent Graves' disease and some 20 patients with newly diagnosed Graves' disease.

For CDR1 and CDR2, the germline V gene (reference sequence) lists DFQATT and SNEGSKA. The CDR3 spans 15 residues, from the cysteine through the phenylalanine. Left in the record is the CDR3 DNA by itself, 45 bases read in frame from the first base. At the junction V is shortened by 3 bases and J by 11 bases, with 23 bases in between. Here is what the overall study found, with its caveats: Persistent patients shared more public clonotypes among themselves (around 2,500) than newly diagnosed patients did (about 970). Sequencing and analysis were limited to the TCR beta chain. The small sample size was acknowledged by the authors as a limitation that may reduce accuracy. Preferential use of TRBV28, TRBJ1-2 and TRBJ2-5 was observed in persistent disease, whereas TRBV20-1 and TRBJ2-1 were favored in newly diagnosed disease. Peripheral blood alone was examined, since thyroid tissue, which constituted the primary lesion, could not be accessed. Persistent Graves' disease patients showed lower TCR Shannon entropy and fewer highly expanded clones than newly diagnosed patients, suggesting clonal expansion.

As for this clonotype: No antigen is known for it. The record has no base qualities; no much larger clone is one base away.

Libraries were prepared through multiplex PCR. Sequencing used an Illumina HiSeq 4000. iRepertoire HTBI primers and Arm-PCR amplification of CDR3 regions were used to construct TCR beta libraries. Gel purification was performed on PCR products prior to sequencing. The original methods were these. Across samples, about 63 TRBV and 12 to 15 TRBJ segments were identified and used for gene usage analysis of CDR3 amino acid clonotypes. COPE and FqMerger were used to merge filtered high-quality paired reads into contigs. Contigs were aligned with BLAST to IMGT TRBV, TRBD and TRBJ reference genes, and CDR3 was defined per IMGT. Any clonotype with a frequency above 0.1% was counted as a highly expanded clone. Shannon entropy was used to measure repertoire diversity, and the Gini coefficient was used to measure V-J evenness. A clonotype was considered public if more than one individual shared it. TCRdb ran its own pipeline on the public reads, namely fastp trimming at Q25 and MiXCR clone calling, and kept in-frame beta chains. For every CDR3 protein sequence, its rows merge into one entry that carries the most common genes and DNA. For this entry, the V and J calls and clone size follow TCRdb and not the study's own pipeline. In this sample the table shows 450,000 to 700,000 distinct CDR3 sequences, roughly 13% of which occur a single time. Of the sample, roughly 9.7% falls within the top ten clones.

The label giving this sample's time point can be read as: newly diagnosed GD, antithyroid drugs for less than 3 months. For both TCR sequencing and RNA sequencing, RNA was extracted from PBMCs in TRIzol. The diagnosis of Graves' disease was made according to American Thyroid Association guidelines. The patients came from an endocrinology department in Xi'an, China. From each patient, about 9.7 milliliters of peripheral blood was collected into an EDTA anticoagulant tube. Ficoll Paque Plus density gradient separation was used to isolate PBMCs, and no further T cell sorting was performed. An Agilent 2100 Bioanalyzer and agarose gel were used to check RNA quality, while a NanoDrop 2000 measured RNA concentration. These same records also appear under a second study, on T cells in Graves' hyperthyroidism and ophthalmopathy. Per that second paper: A patient counted as having stable Graves' hyperthyroidism if no progression to ophthalmopathy occurred over 18 months of follow-up. Hyperthyroidism patients were newly diagnosed, with disease duration under 2 months, and aged 18 to 65 years. Any patient with an uncontrolled infection, another autoimmune disease, pregnancy or lactation was excluded. Diagnoses were established on the basis of clinical symptoms, serum thyroxine and TRAb, thyroid ultrasound, and orbital computed tomography. For the first round of RT-PCR on the TCR CDR3, the HTBI primer set was used together with the Qiagen OneStep RT-PCR kit. Most expanded thyroid clonotypes (frequency above 0.001) were also found in blood, which suggests that blood repertoires may mirror thyroid immune responses. Ophthalmopathy was separated from stable hyperthyroidism by a 13 V-J signature model, with 85% to 90% sensitivity and 81% to 82% specificity obtained in cross-validation and 80%/75% obtained in testing. In validation, progression to ophthalmopathy was predicted by the model with 70.59% sensitivity and roughly 76% specificity, a median of about 6.8 months before onset. To identify TCR V-J signatures that set the groups apart, the researchers used a discovery cohort of 100 or so patients, made up of 40 to 45 with Graves' ophthalmopathy and some 58 with stable Graves' hyperthyroidism. An independent validation cohort of around 20 hyperthyroidism patients and 17 patients who later progressed to ophthalmopathy tested prospective prediction of ophthalmopathy. The 95 to 100 discovery patients were randomly split 7:3 into training and test sets. In several Graves' hyperthyroidism patients, the study also compared T-cell repertoires from thyroid tissue with T-cell repertoires from blood. Once sampling was done, hyperthyroidism patients were given methimazole at a starting dose of 30 mg daily, whereas ophthalmopathy patients were given high-dose intravenous methylprednisolone. Libraries were constructed in a second round of multiplex PCR, after which size selection and purification were performed. The libraries were sequenced on an Illumina HiSeq2000 using paired-end 100 bp reads. SOAPnuke was used to process the raw data, throwing out any read that contained adapters or uncalled bases, had a mean Phred below 15, or lacked an exact constant-primer or identifier match. High-quality paired reads were merged with COPE v1.2.5, and unique nucleotide sequences were defined as clonotypes. MiTCR v1.1 was used to align the clonotypes against IMGT TRBV, TRBD and TRBJ reference segments. The analysis included only V-J combinations with a frequency above 0.0001, which together covered around 99% of the repertoires. The TCS score was defined as F50 (clonal expansion) divided by E x V (chaos), with BLOSUM62-based TCRdist calculated between CDR3 peptides within each V-J. Welch's t-statistics and random forest reduced 450 to 600 V-J features to 13, which were used in a naive Bayes classifier (R e1071). No statistical method was used to fix the sample size in advance, and group allocation was not hidden from the investigators. The paper reports TCR Vbeta CDR3 sequencing of 140 or so peripheral blood samples: approximately 43 ophthalmopathy, over 70 hyperthyroidism and 17 progressor patients.

The source is a man aged 25 to 40 with Graves disease. Donor details come from another sample of the same person, matched by shared clones. The V and J segments used are TRBV20-1 and TRBJ1-3; too little of a D gene remains to name it. Sample: peripheral blood mononuclear cells (PBMCs), taken at new diagnosis, from a patient treated with antithyroid drugs. This receptor has the CDR3 CSARGDESFPNPIYF. The nucleotide sequence is TGCAGTGCTAGGGGTGATGAGAGTTTCCCCAATCCCATATATTTT.